This passage covers 20 T cell receptor beta chains from one sample sequenced in a study of T cells after yellow fever vaccination. TCRdb called the 5' RACE reads again in MiXCR, with one record for every CDR3 protein. The table shows under 400,000 distinct CDR3 sequences, with around a tenth occurring only once. This specimen consisted of PBMCs, obtained on the day of the first yellow fever vaccination. The receptors were gathered from a man younger than 35 who received the YFV17D yellow fever vaccine.

Comments on this clonotype: The conserved final phenylalanine or tryptophan is absent from the CDR3, which likely points to a read error. The CDR3 DNA sequence: TGTGCCACCAGGACCGGGGGCCAACAAGAGACCCAGTACTCC. Encoded protein: CATRTGGQQETQYS. This rearrangement joins TRBV15 to TRBJ2-5; perhaps D is TRBD1 or TRBD2 (6 bases each). The length of the CDR3 is 14 residues. CDR1 is LNHNV and CDR2 is YYDKDF in the germline V gene (reference sequence). V lost 6 bases to trimming and J lost 2 bases, with 13 bases between them.

The table lists this clonotype with a few counts. The chain links TRBV19 to TRBJ2-3; no reliable D call. V lost 2 bases to trimming and J lost 2 bases, with 17 bases between them. CDR1 is LNHDA and CDR2 is SQIVND in the germline V gene (reference sequence). The CDR3 is 17 amino acids. As DNA, the CDR3 is TGTGCCAGTAGTATAAAGAGACTGGACGAATACACAGATACGCAGTATTTT. Protein: CASSIKRLDEYTDTQYF.

This clonotype was seen more than once but under ten times. The chain has TRBV12-3 or TRBV12-4 and TRBJ1-3, with 7 bases aligning to TRBD1. The trim removed 6 bases at V and 0 bases at J, leaving 8 bases unmatched. This CDR3 is built from 16 residues. The CDR3 sequence is CASRIRGTVSGNTIYF. CDR3 in DNA: TGTGCCAGCAGAATACGAGGGACAGTCTCTGGAAACACCATATATTTT.

This clonotype was picked up a small number of times. The rearrangement joins TRBV29-1 to TRBJ2-5; 11 bases are shared with TRBD2. V shed 5 bases and J 5 bases; nucleotides not matched to a gene: 7. Germline V gives CDR1 SQVTM, CDR2 ANQGSEA. This CDR3 has 14 amino acids. CDR3: CSVTLAGGGETQYF. The DNA for the CDR3 is TGCAGCGTTACCCTAGCGGGGGGTGGGGAGACCCAGTACTTC.

This clonotype was detected ten times or more. J is TRBJ2-7 and V is TRBV7-2, with D maybe TRBD1 (5 bases). The germline CDR1 and CDR2 sequences are SGHTA and FQGNSA. Trimming left V 3 bases short and J 3 bases short, with 9 bases between. CDR3 length equals 13 residues. The CDR3 reads CASSLGRNYEQYF. CDR3 DNA sequence: TGTGCCAGCAGCTTGGGGCGGAACTACGAGCAGTACTTC.

This clonotype has at least ten counts. The rearrangement links TRBV12-3 or TRBV12-4 to TRBJ2-4; 8 bases fit TRBD1. The trim removed 0 bases at V and 6 bases at J, leaving 7 bases unmatched. This CDR3 region has 16 residues. The CDR3 is CASSLATGDHGNIQYF. In DNA form, the CDR3 reads TGTGCCAGCAGTTTAGCGACAGGGGACCACGGAAACATTCAGTACTTC.

This clonotype was observed many times. The chain combines TRBV5-8 with TRBJ2-1; the D gene is possibly TRBD1 (7 bases). The germline V gene encodes CDR1 SGHTS and CDR2 YDEGEE. The CDR3 covers 16 residues. V lost 4 bases, J lost 2 bases, and 16 bases lay in between. This chain's CDR3 is CASSKFQGGTYNEQFF. The CDR3 nucleotides read TGTGCCAGCAGCAAATTCCAGGGGGGAACCTACAATGAGCAGTTCTTC.

This clonotype was picked up a small number of times. This chain's CDR3 is CASSFRGFPYGYTF. Here the CDR3 DNA reads TGTGCCAGCAGCTTTAGGGGGTTTCCCTATGGCTACACCTTC. V gene TRBV7-2 combines with J gene TRBJ1-2, with a tentative D call TRBD1 (6 bases). Between the trimmed V and J ends, which lost 3 bases and 4 bases, there was a span of 12 bases. CDR3 length equals 14 residues. Germline assignment: CDR1 SGHTA and CDR2 FQGNSA.

The rearrangement links TRBV12-3 or TRBV12-4 to TRBJ2-7, with D perhaps matching TRBD1 (5 bases). V dropped 2 bases and J dropped 2 bases, with 10 bases sitting between them. The CDR3 sequence is 14 residues long. DNA of the CDR3: TGTGCCAGCAGTTTATTGGGGCGGACCTACGAGCAGTACTTC. Its translation: CASSLLGRTYEQYF.

This clonotype has ten or more counts. The chain joins TRBV5-5 to TRBJ1-2; D call uncertain. The CDR3 loop spans 14 amino acids. The germline gives CDR1 SGHKS, CDR2 YYEKEE (reference sequence). Trimming cost V 0 bases and J 4 bases, with 10 bases left between them. The CDR3 DNA reads TGTGCCAGCAGCTTGGGGGTTTCGGGCTATGGCTACACCTTC. This sequence encodes CASSLGVSGYGYTF. The variable domain in full, completed from reference TRBV5-5 and TRBJ1-2, reads DAGVTQSPTHLIKTRGQQVTLRCSPISGHKSVSWYQQVLGQGPQFIFQYYEKEERGRGNFPDRFSARQFPNYSSELNVNALLLGDSALYLCASSLGVSGYGYTFGSGTRLTVV.

This clonotype was counted only a few times. The V gene is TRBV27, the J gene TRBJ2-4, with 8 bases that match TRBD1. The CDR3 is 17 residues long. CDR1 is MNHEY and CDR2 is SMNVEV in the germline V gene (reference sequence). Trimming removed 5 bases from V and 6 bases from J; junction bases left unmatched: 15. The CDR3, as DNA: TGTGCCAGCAGTCCCCTCTTCAGGGGGCCGGTAGGAAACATTCAGTACTTC. Translation: CASSPLFRGPVGNIQYF.

This clonotype showed up just a few times. The chain recombines TRBV7-2 with TRBJ1-1, with TRBD1 identical over 10 bases. The CDR3 has 16 residues. After removal of 4 bases from V and 6 bases from J, the junction contained 11 bases not matched to a gene. Germline assignment: CDR1 SGHTA and CDR2 FQGNSA. The CDR3 DNA reads TGTGCCAGCAGCTACGTAACGGGACAGGGGCGCCCTGAAGCTTTCTTT. Translated, it gives CASSYVTGQGRPEAFF.

This rearrangement joins TRBV5-1 to TRBJ2-7; 10 nucleotides line up with TRBD2. The CDR3 is 15 amino acids. V shed 4 bases and J 1 base; nucleotides not matched to a gene: 5. CDR1 and CDR2 (germline): SGHRS, YFSETQ. CDR3 coding DNA: TGCGCCAGCAGCAGGAGTAGCGGGGGGTCCTACGAGCAGTACGTC. It codes for CASSRSSGGSYEQYV.

This clonotype was seen a handful of times. This chain uses TRBV15 with TRBJ2-1; 7 bases are a match to TRBD1. Germline trimming cut 6 bases from V and 0 bases from J; bases unmatched to any gene: 5. The CDR3 is 15 residues long. The V gene's germline CDR1 is LNHNV and CDR2 YYDKDF (reference sequence). The CDR3 DNA reads TGTGCCACCAGTCTGACAGGGAGCTCCTACAATGAGCAGTTCTTC. This encodes CATSLTGSSYNEQFF. The full variable domain, its missing parts supplied by reference TRBV15 and TRBJ2-1, is DAMVIQNPRYQVTQFGKPVTLSCSQTLNHNVMYWYQQKSSQAPKLLFHYYDKDFNNEADTPDNFQSRRPNTSFCFLDIRSPGLGDTAMYLCATSLTGSSYNEQFFGPGTRLTVL.

This clonotype was counted between two and nine times. The gene calls are TRBV20-1 and TRBJ2-5; D may correspond to TRBD1 or TRBD2 (5 bases each). V lost 5 bases, J lost 9 bases, and 13 bases lay in between. This CDR3 region has 11 residues. Looked up from germline, CDR1 is DFQATT and CDR2 is SNEGSKA (reference sequence). CDR3 bases: TGCAGTGCTCTGTCCGAGGGACCCCAGTACTTC. As protein: CSALSEGPQYF.

In this sample, this clonotype turned up many times. V is TRBV5-1 and J is TRBJ2-3, with D possibly matching TRBD1 (5 bases). Between the trimmed V and J ends, which lost 0 bases and 1 base, there was a span of 9 bases. CDR1 is SGHRS and CDR2 is YFSETQ in the germline V gene. The CDR3 length is 15 residues. CDR3 nucleotides: TGCGCCAGCAGCTTGGCCGGCAGGGGCACAGATACGCAGTATTTT. As protein: CASSLAGRGTDTQYF.

This clonotype occurred a few times. J is TRBJ1-2 and V is TRBV7-8; 7 bases fit TRBD1. CDR1 and CDR2 from the germline V gene are SGHVS and FQNEAQ. V shed 7 bases, J shed 0 bases, and the junction held 23 bases outside the gene matches. This CDR3 comprises 20 residues. The CDR3 DNA is TGTGCCAGCAAGTCGTTAACCGGGACAGACTTCTTCCATTCTAACTATGGCTACACCTTC. It translates to CASKSLTGTDFFHSNYGYTF.

This clonotype was counted many times. The chain uses TRBV7-7 and TRBJ2-5; D may match TRBD1 or TRBD2 (5 bases each). V lost 1 base and J 1 base, leaving 13 bases between the germline ends. Germline V gene lookup returns CDR1 SSHAT and CDR2 FNYEAQ (reference sequence). CDR3 size: 16 residues. The CDR3 nucleotides read TGTGCCAGCAGCTTAGGAGGGGCCCCTCTCCAAGAGACCCAGTACTTC. It translates to CASSLGGAPLQETQYF.

This clonotype turned up a few times. The chain is built from TRBV18 and TRBJ2-1; the match to TRBD2 covers 8 bases. Germline-derived CDR1 and CDR2 are KGHSH and LQKENI. This CDR3 contains 15 residues. J lost 10 bases, V lost 2 bases, and 10 bases had no gene match. The CDR3 reads CASSPSPGGTEEQFF. The CDR3 DNA is TGTGCCAGCTCACCATCCCCGGGAGGGACGGAAGAGCAGTTCTTC. Variable domain in full (rest from reference TRBV18 and TRBJ2-1): NAGVMQNPRHLVRRRGQEARLRCSPMKGHSHVYWYRQLPEEGLKFMVYLQKENIIDESGMPKERFSAEFPKEGPSILRIQQVVRGDSAAYFCASSPSPGGTEEQFFGPGTRLTVL.

This clonotype appeared a few times. The CDR3 loop is CASSRGTGEAYTF. In DNA form, the CDR3 reads TGTGCCAGCAGCAGAGGGACAGGGGAGGCATACACCTTC. This sequence joins TRBV7-9 and TRBJ1-2; the match to TRBD1 covers 10 bases. V lost 5 bases and J lost 11; bases outside the gene matches: 8. The CDR3 is made up of 13 amino acids. CDR1 is SEHNR, CDR2 FQNEAQ, per germline (reference sequence).